The 18 T cell receptor beta chains in this list originate from one sample, sequenced in a study of identical twins. TCRdb used MiXCR to reprocess the 5' RACE reads, holding one entry per CDR3 protein. Of 200,000 to 250,000 distinct CDR3 sequences detected, about 7.5% appear once; the ten largest clones hold 1.9%. The data were also submitted as part of a second study, on yellow fever vaccine responses in identical twins.

Sequencing was performed on memory (CD45RO+) T cells sorted from blood. The receptors were gathered from a woman aged 18-30 years in good health.

The table lists this clonotype with a few counts. J is TRBJ2-1 and V is TRBV10-3; 10 bases are a match to TRBD2. V gave up 5 bases and J gave up 0 bases; unmatched junction bases: 13. Germline loops: CDR1 ENHRY, CDR2 SYGVKD. The CDR3 loop spans 19 amino acids. CDR3 in DNA: TGTGCCATCAGTAATAGCGGGAGGCCACCGAAGGGCTCCTACAATGAGCAGTTCTTC. Its protein is CAISNSGRPPKGSYNEQFF.

This clonotype was detected ten times or more. The DNA of the CDR3 is TGTGCCAGCAGCTCCTCGGGGGGGGCCACAGATACGCAGTATTTT. Translating it yields CASSSSGGATDTQYF. The V gene is TRBV6-4, the J gene TRBJ2-3; 8 bases are a match to TRBD2. V was clipped by 6 bases and J by 2 bases; unmatched bases: 7. Germline loops: CDR1 MRHNA, CDR2 SNTAGT. This CDR3 has 15 amino acids.

There are a few counts of this clonotype. The chain links TRBV9 to TRBJ2-7; D may be TRBD1 or TRBD2 (6 bases each). Germline V gene sequence: CDR1 SGDLS, CDR2 YYNGEE. V was cut by 2 bases and J by 6 bases, with 15 bases left in between. The CDR3 spans 14 residues. For the CDR3, the DNA is TGTGCCAGCAGCGTTGAGGGGGGCGCGTCCGAGCAGTACTTC. Protein product: CASSVEGGASEQYF.

This clonotype was observed many times. The chain has TRBV6-5 and TRBJ2-2; unclear D gene. CDR3 length: 14 residues. Germline lookup yields CDR1 MNHEY and CDR2 SVGAGI. Deletions cut 2 bases from V and 4 bases from J, with 8 bases between. CDR3 DNA: TGTGCCAGCAGTTACAGGCAGTTCACCGGGGAGCTGTTTTTT. Its translation is CASSYRQFTGELFF.

This clonotype showed up many times. The chain has TRBV6-2 or TRBV6-3 and TRBJ2-2, with TRBD1 identical over 7 bases. The CDR3 contains 20 residues. Germline CDR1 MNHEY, CDR2 SVGEGT. The V segment lost 0 bases and the J segment 1 base; nucleotides outside the gene matches: 14. This chain's CDR3 is CASSYSELKGARWNTGELFF. DNA of the CDR3: TGTGCCAGCAGTTACTCGGAATTGAAGGGGGCTCGGTGGAACACCGGGGAGCTGTTTTTT.

This clonotype was seen a handful of times. The chain combines TRBV2 with TRBJ2-2, with TRBD2 identical over 7 bases. Germline CDR1 SNHLY, CDR2 FYNNEI. The CDR3 extends over 14 amino acids. V shed 8 bases, J shed 6 bases, and the junction held 9 bases outside the gene matches. The CDR3 DNA reads as TGTGCCAGCTCCCGGGAGGATAGGTCCGGGGAGCTGTTTTTT. This translates into CASSREDRSGELFF.

This clonotype was seen a few times. This chain joins TRBV28 and TRBJ1-5; D unresolved. The V and J ends lost 7 bases and 5 bases respectively, with 9 bases between them. This CDR3 spans 12 amino acids. The germline CDR1 and CDR2 sequences are MDHEN and SYDVKM. The DNA of the CDR3 is TGTGCCAGCACTCTTCTGGATCAGCCCCAGCATTTT. This encodes CASTLLDQPQHF. The full variable domain, with the rest looked up from reference TRBV28 and TRBJ1-5, is DVKVTQSSRYLVKRTGEKVFLECVQDMDHENMFWYRQDPGLGLRLIYFSYDVKMKEKGDIPEGYSVSREKKERFSLILESASTNQTSMYLCASTLLDQPQHFGDGTRLSIL.

Many counts were recorded for this clonotype. Here the CDR3 DNA reads TGCGCCAGCAGCTTGGAACAGACTAACTATGGCTACACCTTC. Translation: CASSLEQTNYGYTF. The V call is TRBV5-1, the J call TRBJ1-2, with D unresolved. The V gene lost 0 bases and the J gene lost 0 bases, with 6 bases spanning the gap. Germline assignment: CDR1 SGHRS and CDR2 YFSETQ. This CDR3 contains 14 residues. Looking up the rest from reference TRBV5-1 and TRBJ1-2 gives the full variable domain: KAGVTQTPRYLIKTRGQQVTLSCSPISGHRSVSWYQQTPGQGLQFLFEYFSETQRNKGNFPGRFSGRQFSNSRSEMNVSTLELGDSALYLCASSLEQTNYGYTFGSGTRLTVV.

J is TRBJ2-7 and V is TRBV28; 11 nucleotides agree with TRBD1. There are 14 residues in the CDR3. V lost 8 bases to trimming and J lost 5 bases; unmatched junction nucleotides: 8. Per the germline V gene, CDR1 is MDHEN and CDR2 is SYDVKM. CDR3 sequence: CASLIGQGADEQYF. The CDR3 region has the DNA TGTGCCAGCCTAATTGGACAGGGGGCGGACGAGCAGTACTTC.

V usage is TRBV6-2 or TRBV6-3 and J usage is TRBJ2-7; 8 bases are shared with TRBD1. The ends lost 5 bases at V and 3 bases at J; junction bases unmatched: 12. The CDR3 covers 16 residues. The germline V gene has CDR1 MNHEY and CDR2 SVGEGT. The CDR3 bases are TGTGCCAGCAGTCTGGGGGACAGGCCGATAGGCTACGAGCAGTACTTC. Its translation: CASSLGDRPIGYEQYF.

This clonotype was counted at least ten times. The chain's CDR3 is CASSLDVSGRAADTQYF. CDR3 DNA sequence: TGTGCCAGCAGCTTAGACGTTAGCGGGAGGGCCGCAGATACGCAGTATTTT. The chain joins TRBV11-2 to TRBJ2-3, with 11 bases aligning to TRBD2. V trimming: 0 bases; J trimming: 4 bases; junction bases outside the gene matches: 6. The CDR3 covers 17 residues. In germline, CDR1 is SGHAT, CDR2 FQNNGV.

This clonotype was seen repeatedly, ten times or more. The chain has TRBV11-1 and TRBJ2-2; 11 bases agree with TRBD1. The V and J ends lost 4 bases and 2 bases, in that order; junction bases with no gene match: 9. Germline assignment: CDR1 SGHAT and CDR2 FQDESV (reference sequence). The CDR3 sequence is 18 residues long. The CDR3, as DNA: TGTGCCAGCAGCTCCCGGTCGGGACAGGGGGTTAACACCGGGGAGCTGTTTTTT. Protein sequence: CASSSRSGQGVNTGELFF.

This clonotype was observed a handful of times. This chain connects TRBV10-3 to TRBJ2-3, with D uncertain. CDR1 is ENHRY and CDR2 is SYGVKD in the germline V gene. The CDR3 is 14 amino acids. Trimming took 4 bases from V and 5 from J, leaving 13 bases between them. This CDR3 is CAISAPQVRDTQYF. The CDR3 nucleotides read TGTGCCATCAGTGCCCCCCAGGTGAGAGATACGCAGTATTTT.

The gene calls are TRBV6-2 or TRBV6-3 and TRBJ1-6; D is unclear. Germline CDR1 and CDR2: MNHEY and SVGEGT. Trimming left V 2 bases short and J 8 bases short, with 4 bases between. The CDR3 spans 12 residues. The DNA of the CDR3 is TGTGCCAGCAGTTACGGCTATTCACCCCTCCACTTT. Encoded protein: CASSYGYSPLHF.

The chain employs TRBV28 and TRBJ1-2; D is possibly TRBD1 (6 bases). Germline V gene lookup returns CDR1 MDHEN and CDR2 SYDVKM. The CDR3 consists of 12 residues. The V gene lost 3 bases and the J gene lost 8 bases, with 10 bases spanning the gap. CDR3 sequence (DNA): TGTGCCAGCAGTTTTCAGGGGTTGGGCTACACCTTC. This sequence encodes CASSFQGLGYTF.

This clonotype has ten or more counts. V and J are TRBV12-3 or TRBV12-4 and TRBJ2-3; 8 positions match TRBD1. V dropped 5 bases and J dropped 5; count of bases not matched to a gene: 12. This CDR3 has 16 amino acids. The CDR3 loop reads CASSPGFQGAGDTQYF. The DNA for the CDR3 is TGTGCCAGCAGTCCAGGGTTCCAGGGGGCCGGAGATACGCAGTATTTT.

This clonotype appeared many times. V and J are TRBV10-3 and TRBJ2-5; the match to TRBD2 covers 7 bases. The CDR3 contains 14 residues. Germline V gene lookup returns CDR1 ENHRY and CDR2 SYGVKD. With V trimmed by 1 base and J by 5 bases, 4 bases remained unmatched. This chain's CDR3 is CAISEWEGLETQYF. The CDR3, as DNA: TGTGCCATCAGTGAGTGGGAGGGCCTGGAGACCCAGTACTTC.

The chain joins TRBV20-1 to TRBJ2-7; either TRBD1 or TRBD2 may supply D (5 bases each). Germline-derived CDR1 and CDR2 are DFQATT and SNEGSKA (reference sequence). V shed 7 bases and J shed 2 bases, with 15 bases lying between them. The CDR3 sequence is 13 residues long. The CDR3 DNA sequence: TGCAGTGGCTACCGGGACCCTACCTACGAGCAGTACTTC. Residues: CSGYRDPTYEQYF.